The source of this T cell receptor beta chain is a study of CD8+ T cells in alopecia areata. Overall study context: Treatment ran 6 to 18 months, with 6 months of follow-up afterward. Overall study results and limits: Researchers report lesional scalp, most notably alopecia totalis/universalis, outstripped normal scalp in clonality.

CDR1 and CDR2 from the germline V gene are GTSNPN and SVGIG (reference sequence). The CDR3 sequence is 14 residues long. V was pared by 6 bases and J by 5 bases, with 20 bases between. Alopecia areata patients had lesional scalp punch biopsies and peripheral blood taken from them. To note about this clone: What it binds is not known.

RNA was extracted and reverse transcribed into cDNA as the sequencing template. Sequenced by immunoSEQ multiplex PCR; TCRdb stores in-frame clones only, minus some. The sample gives about 180,000 clones, roughly 65% of which show up once; under 2% is in the top ten. This sequence joins TRBV30 and TRBJ2-7; possibly TRBD1 for D (5 bases). This sequence originates from a human donor with alopecia areata. This sample comprised CD4+ T cells sorted from blood, obtained at week 0. The CDR3 nucleotides are TGTGCCTGTCAAAGGGTAGGGGTGAACCACGAGCAGTACTTC. It is translated as CACQRVGVNHEQYF. The variable domain in full, completed from reference TRBV30 and TRBJ2-7, reads SQTIHQWPATLVQPVGSPLSLECTVEGTSNPNLYWYRQAAGRGLQLLFYSVGIGQISSEVPQNLSASRPQDRQFILSSKKLLLSDSGFYLCACQRVGVNHEQYFGPGTRLTVT.